This TCR beta chain originates from a study of CD8 T cells in ankylosing spondylitis. TCRdb passed the 5' RACE reads through MiXCR, listing each CDR3 protein once. The sample lists approximately 260,000 distinct CDR3 sequences; about 18% were seen once. The CDR3 runs 17 residues. V was clipped by 4 bases and J by 1 base; unmatched bases: 9. The germline CDR1 and CDR2 sequences are SGDLS and YYNGEE. In its sample, this clonotype was seen a few times. No antigen is known for it. Study observations and caveats: Existing reports had already noted some motif variants in reactive arthritis synovial fluid and blood.

The sequencing input was blood, either unsorted or a sorted T cell fraction (not recorded which). V usage is TRBV9 and J usage is TRBJ2-1; 9 nucleotides align to TRBD1. The TCR was taken from a male donor with ankylosing spondylitis or in good health (not recorded which). In DNA, the CDR3 is TGTGCCAGCAGCCTTGGGGGGACAGGGATTTCCTACAATGAGCAGTTCTTC. It codes for CASSLGGTGISYNEQFF.